Below, 4 T cell receptor beta chains from the same sample are listed, as sequenced in a study of cytomegalovirus exposure and HLA in healthy donors. Primers for the PCR totalled 60 Vbeta and 13 Jbeta. TCRdb's table, derived via immunoSEQ multiplex PCR, lists solely in-frame clones and lacks some. Counted here are around 120,000 clones, about 79% occurring once; the ten biggest clones make up about 2%. The material sequenced was PBMCs. The receptors stem from a man younger than 30 in good health and CMV-seronegative.

V and J are TRBV9 and TRBJ2-1; D possibly corresponds to TRBD1 (5 bases). This CDR3 spans 13 amino acids. The V end lost 2 bases, the J end lost 6 bases, and 9 bases lay between the germline ends. Germline-derived CDR1 and CDR2 are SGDLS and YYNGEE. The CDR3 loop reads CASSVEQGNEQFF. The DNA of the CDR3 is TGTGCCAGCAGCGTGGAGCAGGGCAATGAGCAGTTCTTC.

CDR3 bases: TGTGCCAGCAGCCAAGGGGGAAACTATGGCTACACCTTC. Amino acids: CASSQGGNYGYTF. J is TRBJ1-2 and V is TRBV7-3, with a possible D match to TRBD1 (6 bases). The CDR3 length is 13 residues. The germline CDR1 and CDR2 sequences are SGHTA and FQGTGA. The V gene lost 5 bases and the J gene lost 2 bases, with 9 bases spanning the gap.

This chain joins TRBV14 and TRBJ1-2, with TRBD1 matching 8 bases. The germline CDR1 and CDR2 sequences are SGHDN and FVKESK. Germline trimming cut 1 base from V and 4 bases from J; bases unmatched to any gene: 5. This CDR3 comprises 15 residues. CDR3 sequence: CASSQVPGGVYGYTF. As DNA, the CDR3 is TGTGCCAGCAGCCAAGTCCCAGGGGGCGTCTATGGCTACACCTTC.

The genes are TRBV5-1 and TRBJ2-1; 11 bases are a match to TRBD2. CDR1 and CDR2 (germline): SGHRS, YFSETQ. The V gene end was trimmed by 2 bases and the J gene end by 7 bases; junction bases not matched to a gene: 8. The CDR3 has 16 residues. The CDR3 region has the DNA TGCGCCAGCAGCTTTTTCACTAGCGGGAGTAGGAATGAGCAGTTCTTC. Its protein is CASSFFTSGSRNEQFF.